This T cell receptor beta chain was sequenced in a study of T-cell reconstitution after alpha-beta-depleted transplantation in children. There are a few counts of this clonotype. The CDR3 totals 14 residues. Trimming stripped 4 bases from V and 9 bases from J, with 16 bases between. CDR1 and CDR2 from the germline V gene are SGHRS and YFSETQ. Using unique molecular identifiers, the investigators prepared the TCRbeta library. Each CDR3 protein gets one entry after TCRdb re-called the PCR reads with MiXCR. The sample shows 780,000 or so distinct CDR3 sequences, 16% of them seen only once. The chain carries TRBV5-1 and TRBJ1-4, with D possibly matching TRBD1 (5 bases). The TCR was taken from a male patient aged 5 to 17 who had a stem cell transplant for acute lymphoblastic leukemia, so the T cells may come from the graft donor. Sequences were derived from PBMCs, mostly from graft donor cells, sampled 360 days after TCRalphabeta/CD19-depleted stem cell transplant. The chain's CDR3 is CASSLGTGEKKLFF. For the CDR3, the DNA is TGCGCCAGCAGCCTCGGGACCGGCGAGAAAAAACTGTTTTTT. Filled out from reference TRBV5-1 and TRBJ1-4, the complete variable domain reads KAGVTQTPRYLIKTRGQQVTLSCSPISGHRSVSWYQQTPGQGLQFLFEYFSETQRNKGNFPGRFSGRQFSNSRSEMNVSTLELGDSALYLCASSLGTGEKKLFFGSGTQLSVL.